One and the same sample provided the 5 T cell receptor beta chains below, sequenced in a study of long-term antiretroviral therapy in people with HIV. Samples were assayed with immunoSEQ v3.0 at survey level. Clones were sequenced by immunoSEQ multiplex PCR, and TCRdb holds only the in-frame ones, with some missing. The repertoire includes roughly 19,000 clones, around 80% of them detected once, and about 9% sits in the top ten. This sample comprised unsorted PBMCs, obtained 1.2 years after starting antiretroviral therapy. These receptors were obtained from a woman aged 40 to 55 with HIV.

The chain carries TRBV11-3 and TRBJ1-1; a possible D gene is TRBD1 (5 bases). The CDR3 totals 12 residues. CDR1 is SGHNT, CDR2 YENEEA, per germline. V dropped 2 bases and J dropped 7 bases, with 8 bases sitting between them. The CDR3 sequence is CASSLSGGEAFF. CDR3 in DNA: TGTGCCAGCAGCTTATCCGGGGGTGAAGCTTTCTTT. The whole variable domain, remainder taken from reference TRBV11-3 and TRBJ1-1, is EAGVVQSPRYKIIEKKQPVAFWCNPISGHNTLYWYLQNLGQGPELLIRYENEEAVDDSQLPKDRFSAERLKGVDSTLKIQPAELGDSAVYLCASSLSGGEAFFGQGTRLTVV.

The chain employs TRBV27 and TRBJ2-7; 10 nucleotides align to TRBD2. The CDR3 is 17 amino acids. The V and J ends lost 0 bases and 3 bases, in that order; junction bases with no gene match: 8. Per germline, CDR1 MNHEY and CDR2 SMNVEV (reference sequence). The CDR3 region has the DNA TGTGCCAGCAGTTTATCCTCGCCAGCTAGCGGGAGCTACGAGCAGTACTTC. This sequence encodes CASSLSSPASGSYEQYF.

This chain joins TRBV19 and TRBJ1-1; no reliable D call. Germline CDR1 and CDR2: LNHDA and SQIVND (reference sequence). CDR3 length: 13 amino acids. With 6 bases removed from V and 0 bases from J, the gap between germline ends came to 8 bases. The CDR3 DNA follows: TGTGCCAGTAGGGCAGGCTTGAACACTGAAGCTTTCTTT. Translating gives CASRAGLNTEAFF.

The chain combines TRBV25-1 with TRBJ2-7; TRBD1 or TRBD2 may be the D gene (7 bases each). Looked up from germline, CDR1 is MGHDK and CDR2 is SYGVNS. This CDR3 is built from 13 residues. V was clipped by 8 bases and J by 5 bases, with 16 bases between them. This chain's CDR3 is CASQGGIKDEQYF. CDR3 sequence (DNA): TGTGCCAGCCAGGGGGGGATTAAGGACGAGCAGTACTTC.

The chain employs TRBV28 and TRBJ1-5; TRBD1 is a possible D gene (6 bases). V shed 6 bases and J shed 0 bases, with 9 bases lying between them. The CDR3 covers 14 residues. Germline CDR1 MDHEN, CDR2 SYDVKM. Here the CDR3 reads CASRDSDSNQPQHF. For the CDR3, the DNA is TGTGCCAGCAGGGACAGCGATAGCAATCAGCCCCAGCATTTT. The full variable domain, with the rest looked up from reference TRBV28 and TRBJ1-5, is DVKVTQSSRYLVKRTGEKVFLECVQDMDHENMFWYRQDPGLGLRLIYFSYDVKMKEKGDIPEGYSVSREKKERFSLILESASTNQTSMYLCASRDSDSNQPQHFGDGTRLSIL.